The present entry profiles one TCR beta chain with its context. In the original processing: Amplification of reference gene primers provided the estimated nucleated cell counts. TCRdb keeps only in-frame clones here, not all; method: immunoSEQ multiplex PCR. D and trimming were read from the DNA, whereas the V and J calls and clone size are those reported in that table. The table records around 61,000 clones, 80% to 90% of them present only once. These data originate in a study of blood T cell repertoires in COVID-19. The CDR3 sequence is 15 residues long. Germline V gives CDR1 SQVTM, CDR2 ANQGSEA. The junction had 17 bases not matched to a gene; V was cut back by 4 bases and J by 9 bases.

The receptor comes from an elderly man with acute or convalescent COVID-19. What was sequenced was peripheral blood. This rearrangement joins TRBV29-1 to TRBJ2-7; 8 bases map to TRBD1. The CDR3 sequence is CSVAYGTGPTRGQYF. Here the CDR3 DNA reads TGCAGCGTTGCCTACGGGACAGGACCTACGCGGGGGCAGTACTTC.